These T cell receptor beta chains were read from a single sample in a study of OX40 agonist ivuxolimab in advanced cancers. Some clones are missing from TCRdb's copy, which holds only in-frame ones; the method was immunoSEQ multiplex PCR. The profile shows fewer than 85,000 clones, roughly 90% of them singletons. Sequencing used CD4+ or CD8+ T cells sorted from blood, obtained in a trial of the OX40 agonist ivuxolimab. All receptors derive from an adult with an advanced solid tumor such as melanoma, head and neck, liver or kidney cancer. CDR3s include the opening cysteine and the closing phenylalanine or tryptophan. Fields, in order: clone size, V gene, J gene, D gene, CDR3 DNA, CDR3 protein. D genes are given only for firm matches. Only some rows state a clone size, as once, few, many or a class for expanded clones.

NA	TRBV6-6	TRBJ2-7	NA	TGTGCCAGCAGTGTCGGGCCCGAGCAGTACTTC	CASSVGPEQYF
NA	TRBV11-2	TRBJ2-7	NA	TGTGCCAGCAGCCCCCAGTACGAGCAGTACTTC	CASSPQYEQYF
once	TRBV11-1	TRBJ2-7	NA	TGTGCCAGCAGTTTTACCTCCTACGAGCAGTACTTC	CASSFTSYEQYF
NA	TRBV29-1	TRBJ2-7	TRBD2	TGCAGCGTGACTAGCGGGATCGGTGACGACGAGCAGTACTTC	CSVTSGIGDDEQYF
NA	TRBV20-1	TRBJ2-3	NA	TGCAGTGGGGATAGCACAGATACGCAGTATTTT	CSGDSTDTQYF
NA	TRBV19	TRBJ1-4	NA	TGTGCCAGTAGTGGGGGGGCATCTAATGAAAAACTGTTTTTT	CASSGGASNEKLFF
NA	TRBV5-3	TRBJ1-3	NA	TGTGCCGTCGGGACCGCAGGGAACACCATATATTTT	CAVGTAGNTIYF
NA	TRBV6-4	TRBJ1-1	NA	TGTGCCAGCAGTGATAATGGCGCCCTGACAGAAGCTTTCTTT	CASSDNGALTEAFF
NA	TRBV11-1	TRBJ2-7	NA	TGTGCCAGCAGCTTTCCGGGGGTTCACGAGCAGTACTTC	CASSFPGVHEQYF
NA	TRBV28	TRBJ2-7	NA	TGTGCCAGCAGTTCGCTCTACGAGCAGTACTTC	CASSSLYEQYF
once	TRBV4-2	TRBJ2-3	TRBD2	TGTGCCAGCAGCACCGGGACTAGCGGGGGGGCCTCAGATACGCAGTATTTT	CASSTGTSGGASDTQYF
NA	TRBV18	TRBJ2-1	TRBD2	TGTGCCAGCTCACCCGGGACTAGCGTTTACAATGAGCAGTTCTTC	CASSPGTSVYNEQFF
NA	TRBV5-1	TRBJ2-1	NA	TGCGCCAGCAGCGATGTCAGAAAAACCTACAATGAGCAGTTCTTC	CASSDVRKTYNEQFF
once	TRBV7-2	TRBJ2-1	NA	TGTGCCAGCAGCCAGGGACGGGGAACCTACAATGAGCAGTTCTTC	CASSQGRGTYNEQFF
NA	TRBV9	TRBJ1-2	NA	TGTGCCAGCAGCGTAGAGTACGGAAACTATGGCTACACCTTC	CASSVEYGNYGYTF
once	TRBV5-6	TRBJ2-1	TRBD2	TGTGCCAGCAGCTTGTGGGCTAGCGGTCGTTCCTACAATGAGCAGTTCTTC	CASSLWASGRSYNEQFF
NA	TRBV5-4	TRBJ2-3	TRBD2	TGTGCCAGCAGCCCCCGGGTAGCGGGTAGCACAGATACGCAGTATTTT	CASSPRVAGSTDTQYF
NA	TRBV28	TRBJ1-4	TRBD1	TGTGCCAGCAGTGAGACAGGGGCGGGGAAAGAAAAACTGTTTTTT	CASSETGAGKEKLFF
NA	TRBV5-1	TRBJ2-7	TRBD2	TGCGCCAGCAGCCCAGGACTAGCGACGTTCGGGTACGAGCAGTACTTC	CASSPGLATFGYEQYF
NA	TRBV9	TRBJ1-1	NA	TGTGCCAGCAGCAAGCAGGGCGGGGGTGATGAAGCTTTCTTT	CASSKQGGGDEAFF
NA	TRBV2	TRBJ1-4	NA	TGTGCCAGCAGTTATGGGACGCCTGGTGAAAAACTGTTTTTT	CASSYGTPGEKLFF
once	TRBV29-1	TRBJ1-1	NA	TGCAGCGCTCGTAGCGTGGGGAACACTGAAGCTTTCTTT	CSARSVGNTEAFF
NA	TRBV28	TRBJ1-6	NA	TGTGCCAGCAGACGGGACGGCGGGAATTCACCCCTCCACTTT	CASRRDGGNSPLHF
NA	TRBV28	TRBJ2-2	NA	TGTGCCAGCAGTGACTTGGAAGGGATCCCCGGGGAGCTGTTTTTT	CASSDLEGIPGELFF
NA	TRBV7-3	TRBJ2-1	TRBD2	TGTGCCAGCAGCGGAGGAGGTAGCGGGGGGGCGGTAGCCGAGCAGTTCTTC	CASSGGGSGGAVAEQFF
NA	TRBV28	TRBJ1-2	TRBD1	TGTGCCAGCAGCCCCCCCACGGACAGGGGAAGGCATGGCTACACCTTC	CASSPPTDRGRHGYTF
NA	TRBV7-2	TRBJ1-1	NA	TGTGCCAGCAGCTTAGCCCCGGCGTCGGACACTGAAGCTTTCTTT	CASSLAPASDTEAFF
NA	TRBV6-1	TRBJ1-5	NA	TGTGCCAGCATTCCAACAAATGGGGGTCAGCCCCAGCATTTT	CASIPTNGGQPQHF
NA	TRBV7-2	TRBJ2-1	TRBD2	TGTGCCAGCAGCCCGCTAAATAGCGGGGGGTACAATGAGCAGTTCTTC	CASSPLNSGGYNEQFF
NA	TRBV5-1	TRBJ1-3	NA	TGCGCCAGCAGCTTGGGGCAGGGACTAGGAGGAAACACCATATATTTT	CASSLGQGLGGNTIYF
NA	TRBV5-6	TRBJ2-2	NA	TGTGCCAGCAGCCGGGGAGAGACGAACACCGGGGAGCTGTTTTTT	CASSRGETNTGELFF
NA	TRBV5-1	TRBJ2-7	NA	TGCGCCAGCAGCGAAACAGGGCCCTCCTACGAGCAGTACTTC	CASSETGPSYEQYF
NA	TRBV7-2	TRBJ2-1	TRBD2	TGTGCCAGCAGCTTAATTCCCCAGCGGGGCGAGCAGTTCTTC	CASSLIPQRGEQFF
NA	TRBV5-1	TRBJ2-1	TRBD2	TGCGCCAGCAGGCGACTAGCGGGGGGGCATGAGCAGTTCTTC	CASRRLAGGHEQFF
few	TRBV5-8	TRBJ2-3	NA	TGTGCCAGCAGCGGCGGGATTGCCGGGACAGATACGCAGTATTTT	CASSGGIAGTDTQYF
NA	TRBV7-9	TRBJ1-2	NA	TGTGCCAGCAGCTCAGGAGGGGTGGGCTACACCTTC	CASSSGGVGYTF
NA	TRBV11-1	TRBJ1-1	TRBD1	TGTGCCAGCAGCTCGGACAGGCCTTCCTTGAACACTGAAGCTTTCTTT	CASSSDRPSLNTEAFF
NA	TRBV27	TRBJ2-3	TRBD2	TGTGCCAGCAGCCGACAGGGACTAGCCAGCACAGATACGCAGTATTTT	CASSRQGLASTDTQYF
NA	TRBV28	TRBJ1-5	NA	TGTGCCAGCAAAGTGGGCAGTATCCAGCCCCAGCATTTT	CASKVGSIQPQHF
NA	TRBV7-9	TRBJ2-1	NA	TGTGCCAGCAGCCCACAACAATACAATGAGCAGTTCTTC	CASSPQQYNEQFF
NA	TRBV19	TRBJ1-2	TRBD1	TGTGCCAGTAGCGACGGGACAGTCGTCTCGTATGGCTACACCTTC	CASSDGTVVSYGYTF